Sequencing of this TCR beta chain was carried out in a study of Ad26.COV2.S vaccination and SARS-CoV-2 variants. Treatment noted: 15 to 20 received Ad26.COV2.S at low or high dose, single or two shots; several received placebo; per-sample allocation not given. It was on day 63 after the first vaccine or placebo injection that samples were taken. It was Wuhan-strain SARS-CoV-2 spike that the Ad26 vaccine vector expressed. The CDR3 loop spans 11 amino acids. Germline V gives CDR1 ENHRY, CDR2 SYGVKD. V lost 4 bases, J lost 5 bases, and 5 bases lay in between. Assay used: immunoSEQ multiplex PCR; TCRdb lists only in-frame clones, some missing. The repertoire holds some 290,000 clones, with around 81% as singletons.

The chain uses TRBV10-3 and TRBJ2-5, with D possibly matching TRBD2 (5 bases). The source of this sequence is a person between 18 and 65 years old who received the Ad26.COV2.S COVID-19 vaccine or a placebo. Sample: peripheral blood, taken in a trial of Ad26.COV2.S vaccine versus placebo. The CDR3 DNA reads TGTGCCATCAGTGGCGGGGAGACCCAGTACTTC. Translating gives CAISGGETQYF.